This record looks at one T cell receptor (beta chain) sequence and its context. The repertoire was sequenced with immunoSEQ multiplex PCR; TCRdb's copy has only in-frame clones and lacks some. The profile shows 70,000 to 95,000 clones, roughly 86% of them singletons. The data originate from a study of control samples from healthy donors and cancer patients. This clonotype was obtained from a man aged 45-65 years in good health. Sequencing was performed on blood.

The CDR3 coding sequence is TGTGCGACTAGTTCCGGCTACGAGCAGTACTTC. Residues: CATSSGYEQYF. The chain recombines TRBV24-1 with TRBJ2-7; tentative D call: TRBD2 (6 bases). The CDR3 consists of 11 residues. Germline CDR1 KGHDR, CDR2 SFDVKD.